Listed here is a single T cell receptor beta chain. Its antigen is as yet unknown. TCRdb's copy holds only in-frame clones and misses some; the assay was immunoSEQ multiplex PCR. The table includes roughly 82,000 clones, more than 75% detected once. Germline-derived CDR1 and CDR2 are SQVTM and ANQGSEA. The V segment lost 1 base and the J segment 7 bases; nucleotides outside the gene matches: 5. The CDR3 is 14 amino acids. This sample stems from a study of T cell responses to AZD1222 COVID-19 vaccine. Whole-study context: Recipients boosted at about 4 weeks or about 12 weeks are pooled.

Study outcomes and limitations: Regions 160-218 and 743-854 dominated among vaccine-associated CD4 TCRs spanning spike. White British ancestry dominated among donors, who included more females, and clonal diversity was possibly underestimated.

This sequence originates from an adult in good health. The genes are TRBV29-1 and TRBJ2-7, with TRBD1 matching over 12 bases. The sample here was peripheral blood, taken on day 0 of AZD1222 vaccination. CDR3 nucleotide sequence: TGCAGCGTTGAAGCGGGACAGGGGGCGGATGAGCAGTACTTC. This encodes CSVEAGQGADEQYF.